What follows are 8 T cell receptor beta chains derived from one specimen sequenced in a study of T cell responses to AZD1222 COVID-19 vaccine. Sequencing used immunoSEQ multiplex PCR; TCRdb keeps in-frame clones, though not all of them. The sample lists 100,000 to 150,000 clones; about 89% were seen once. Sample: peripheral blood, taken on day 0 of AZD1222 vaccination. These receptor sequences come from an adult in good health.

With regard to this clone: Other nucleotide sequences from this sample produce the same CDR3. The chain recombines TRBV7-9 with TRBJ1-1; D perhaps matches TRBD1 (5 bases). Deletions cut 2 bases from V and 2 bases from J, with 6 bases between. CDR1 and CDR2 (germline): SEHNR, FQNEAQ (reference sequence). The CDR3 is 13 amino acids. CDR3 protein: CASSLQGNTEAFF. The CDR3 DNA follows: TGTGCCAGCAGCTTACAGGGTAACACTGAAGCTTTCTTT.

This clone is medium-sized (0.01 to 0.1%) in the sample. For the CDR3, the DNA is TGTGCCAGTTATCAATTCTCCCGTTGGGAGACCCAGTACTTC. It is translated as CASYQFSRWETQYF. The chain has TRBV21-1 and TRBJ2-5. TRBV21-1 is deemed a pseudogene. The CDR3 sequence is 14 residues long.

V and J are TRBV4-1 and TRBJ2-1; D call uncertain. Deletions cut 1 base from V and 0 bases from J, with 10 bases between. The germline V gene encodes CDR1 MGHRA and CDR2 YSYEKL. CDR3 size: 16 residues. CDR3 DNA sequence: TGCGCCAGCAGCCAAGTAAATATAGTCTCCTACAATGAGCAGTTCTTC. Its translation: CASSQVNIVSYNEQFF.

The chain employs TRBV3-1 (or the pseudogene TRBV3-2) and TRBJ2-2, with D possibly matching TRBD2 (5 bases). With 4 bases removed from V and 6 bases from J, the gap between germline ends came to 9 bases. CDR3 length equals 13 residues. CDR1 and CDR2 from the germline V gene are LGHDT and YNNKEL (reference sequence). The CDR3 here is CASSRSGSGELFF. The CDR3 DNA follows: TGTGCCAGCAGCCGGAGCGGATCCGGGGAGCTGTTTTTT.

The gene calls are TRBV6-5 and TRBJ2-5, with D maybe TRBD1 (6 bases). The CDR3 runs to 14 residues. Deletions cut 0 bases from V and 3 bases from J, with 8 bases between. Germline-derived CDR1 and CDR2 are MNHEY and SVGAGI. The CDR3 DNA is TGTGCCAGCAGTTACTCGCGACAGGAAGAGACCCAGTACTTC. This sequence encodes CASSYSRQEETQYF.

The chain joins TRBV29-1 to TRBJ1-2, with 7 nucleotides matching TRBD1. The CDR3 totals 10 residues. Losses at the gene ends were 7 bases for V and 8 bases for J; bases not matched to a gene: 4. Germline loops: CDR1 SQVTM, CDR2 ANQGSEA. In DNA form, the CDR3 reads TGCAGCGCCGACAGGGACGGCTACACCTTC. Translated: CSADRDGYTF.

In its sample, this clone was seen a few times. The DNA for the CDR3 is TGTGCCAGCAGCCCAAGTAGTGGCGGCTACACCTTC. Amino acid sequence: CASSPSSGGYTF. The V and J genes are TRBV7-8 and TRBJ1-2; no definite D call. V was cut by 5 bases and J by 8 bases, with 12 bases left in between. CDR3 size: 12 residues. Per the germline V gene, CDR1 is SGHVS and CDR2 is FQNEAQ. Looking up the rest from reference TRBV7-8 and TRBJ1-2 gives the full variable domain: GAGVSQSPRYKVAKRGQDVALRCDPISGHVSLFWYQQALGQGPEFLTYFQNEAQLDKSGLPSDRFFAERPEGSVSTLKIQRTQQEDSAVYLCASSPSSGGYTFGSGTRLTVV.

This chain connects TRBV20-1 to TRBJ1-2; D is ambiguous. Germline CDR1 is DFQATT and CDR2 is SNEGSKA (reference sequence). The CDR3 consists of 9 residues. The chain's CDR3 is CRPNYGYTF. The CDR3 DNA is TGCAGACCTAACTATGGCTACACCTTC.